The 14 T cell receptor beta chains below were found in one sample sequenced in a study of OX40 agonist ivuxolimab in advanced cancers. Measured with immunoSEQ multiplex PCR; TCRdb has only the in-frame clones, and not every one. In the table there are approximately 30,000 clones, 80% of which are singletons. The sequences come from CD4+ or CD8+ T cells sorted from blood, collected in a trial of the OX40 agonist ivuxolimab. The source of these receptors is an adult with an advanced solid tumor such as melanoma, head and neck, liver or kidney cancer.

The V call is TRBV19, the J call TRBJ2-3, with D hard to call. V gave up 5 bases and J gave up 8 bases, with 11 bases separating them. The CDR3 is 12 amino acids. Per the germline V gene, CDR1 is LNHDA and CDR2 is SQIVND (reference sequence). CDR3 sequence: CASSFDRLTQYF. CDR3 nucleotide sequence: TGTGCCAGTAGTTTCGACCGACTTACGCAGTATTTT.

The chain recombines TRBV11-2 with TRBJ2-5, with 10 bases that match TRBD2. Germline loops: CDR1 SGHAT, CDR2 FQNNGV. J gave up 0 bases and V 5 bases, and 12 bases lay outside the gene matches. The CDR3 length is 18 residues. CDR3: CASSPPASGGSNQETQYF. The CDR3 DNA is TGTGCCAGCAGCCCCCCGGCTAGCGGGGGATCAAACCAAGAGACCCAGTACTTC.

This chain links TRBV19 with TRBJ1-1, with D tentatively TRBD1 (5 bases). V lost 6 bases to trimming and J lost 2 bases, with 10 bases between them. Germline V gives CDR1 LNHDA, CDR2 SQIVND (reference sequence). The CDR3 totals 13 residues. In DNA, the CDR3 is TGTGCCAGTAGCCGGGACGGAAACACTGAAGCTTTCTTT. Protein sequence: CASSRDGNTEAFF.

This clone was counted a few times. This rearrangement joins TRBV11-2 to TRBJ2-3; possible D gene TRBD2, 5 bases. Between the trimmed V and J ends, which lost 9 bases and 4 bases, there was a span of 14 bases. Germline-derived CDR1 and CDR2 are SGHAT and FQNNGV. This CDR3 comprises 13 residues. The CDR3 sequence: CASQTGLADTQYF. In nucleotides, the CDR3 is TGTGCCAGTCAAACGGGGTTAGCAGATACGCAGTATTTT.

V gene TRBV7-2 combines with J gene TRBJ2-7; D gene unclear. Germline V CDR1 and CDR2: SGHTA, FQGNSA. V lost 2 bases to trimming and J lost 4 bases, with 9 bases between them. The CDR3 totals 13 residues. CDR3: CASSLNVGYEQYF. The CDR3 coding sequence is TGTGCCAGCAGCTTAAACGTCGGGTACGAGCAGTACTTC.

V gene TRBV6-1 combines with J gene TRBJ1-2; maybe TRBD1 (6 bases). The germline CDR1 and CDR2 sequences are MNHNS and SASEGT. V was trimmed by 7 bases and J by 4 bases, leaving 19 bases between them. The CDR3 has 15 amino acids. DNA for the CDR3: TGTGCCAGCACATACCTGTCAGGGGCGAGCTATGGCTACACCTTC. Translation gives CASTYLSGASYGYTF.

This rearrangement joins TRBV25-1 to TRBJ2-7, with D perhaps TRBD1 (6 bases). The CDR3 is made up of 16 amino acids. Germline V gene lookup returns CDR1 MGHDK and CDR2 SYGVNS. The germline V and J ends were trimmed by 5 bases and 0 bases, with 17 bases remaining between them. The CDR3 reads CASSPSTGYLSYEQYF. In DNA, the CDR3 is TGTGCCAGCAGTCCCAGCACAGGGTACCTCTCCTACGAGCAGTACTTC.

This clone has a handful of counts. This chain joins TRBV9 and TRBJ2-1, with D possibly being TRBD1 or TRBD2 (5 bases each). With 3 bases removed from V and 5 bases from J, the gap between germline ends came to 9 bases. Germline-derived CDR1 and CDR2 are SGDLS and YYNGEE. There are 13 residues in the CDR3. For the CDR3, the DNA is TGTGCCAGCAGCGCCTGGGGGAACAATGAGCAGTTCTTC. It specifies CASSAWGNNEQFF.

This rearrangement joins TRBV7-2 to TRBJ2-3, with TRBD2 matching 12 bases. V shed 1 base, J shed 0 bases, and the junction held 8 bases outside the gene matches. Germline V CDR1 and CDR2: SGHTA, FQGNSA. This CDR3 region has 19 residues. This CDR3 is CASSLVGGLAGLSTDTQYF. Here the CDR3 DNA reads TGTGCCAGCAGCTTAGTAGGCGGACTAGCGGGGTTAAGCACAGATACGCAGTATTTT.

The CDR3: CASTNRDRGYNEQFF. DNA of the CDR3: TGCGCCAGCACCAACCGGGACAGGGGCTACAATGAGCAGTTCTTC. V and J are TRBV10-2 and TRBJ2-1, with 10 positions matching TRBD1. CDR1 is WSHSY, CDR2 SAAADI, per germline. The CDR3 extends over 15 amino acids. J gave up 3 bases and V 7 bases, and 6 bases lay outside the gene matches.

The gene calls are TRBV9 and TRBJ1-1, with D tentatively TRBD1 (6 bases). The germline gives CDR1 SGDLS, CDR2 YYNGEE. The CDR3 covers 16 residues. V lost 4 bases to trimming and J lost 4 bases, with 20 bases between them. CDR3 region: CASSPRTGKAFTEAFF. The DNA of the CDR3 is TGTGCCAGCAGCCCCCGAACAGGGAAGGCCTTCACTGAAGCTTTCTTT.

The chain carries TRBV2 and TRBJ1-5; 10 nucleotides match TRBD1. Germline CDR1 and CDR2: SNHLY and FYNNEI. The CDR3 contains 17 residues. With V trimmed by 6 bases and J by 0 bases, 8 bases remained unmatched. The CDR3 is CASRGDRGPYSNQPQHF. The CDR3 DNA is TGTGCCAGCAGGGGGGACAGGGGCCCTTATAGCAATCAGCCCCAGCATTTT.

The chain has TRBV9 and TRBJ2-5; 7 nucleotides line up with TRBD2. Germline V gene lookup returns CDR1 SGDLS and CDR2 YYNGEE. CDR3 length: 14 residues. V lost 4 bases and J lost 2; bases outside the gene matches: 5. CDR3 in DNA: TGTGCCAGCAGCTCCCTAGCGGTACAAGAGACCCAGTACTTC. This encodes CASSSLAVQETQYF.

This clone showed up just a few times. The V gene is TRBV5-6, the J gene TRBJ2-7; 10 nucleotides match TRBD1. This CDR3 has 14 amino acids. V shed 4 bases and J 2 bases; nucleotides not matched to a gene: 3. CDR1 and CDR2 (germline): SGHDT, YYEEEE. The CDR3 sequence: CASSIGQGAYEQYF. In DNA, the CDR3 is TGTGCCAGCAGCATAGGACAGGGGGCCTACGAGCAGTACTTC.